This T cell receptor beta chain came from a study of shared clonotypes between healthy human individuals. Study information: Sampling drew on donors who were a couple of women and a few men aged 18 to 49. Findings and caveats of the study: Generation probabilities were higher for clonotypes shared across all four sorted-subset donors than for unshared ones.

To note about this clone: The antigen is not known.

Germline values: CDR1 MNHEY, CDR2 SMNVEV (reference sequence). V was clipped by 7 bases and J by 2 bases; unmatched bases: 9. The CDR3 runs 16 residues. CD4+ cells were split into CD45RA+ naive and CD45RA-negative memory subsets. Clones were sequenced by immunoSEQ multiplex PCR, and TCRdb holds only the in-frame ones, with some missing. The profile covers some 1,400,000 clones, with roughly 95% appearing a single time and roughly 1.1% taken by the ten largest. This TCR came from a man aged 25-45 years in good health. Material: naive CD4+ T cells sorted from blood. Subset: CD45RA+ positively selected. The chain has TRBV27 and TRBJ2-5, with 11 bases matching TRBD2. The CDR3 loop reads CASTPTGLAGQETQYF. CDR3 DNA: TGTGCCAGCACCCCAACCGGACTAGCGGGTCAAGAGACCCAGTACTTC.